Below, 29 T cell receptor beta chains from the same sample are listed, as sequenced in a study of Ad26.COV2.S vaccination and SARS-CoV-2 variants. The data were produced by immunoSEQ multiplex PCR, yet TCRdb's version contains in-frame clones alone and is incomplete. This sample has about 500,000 clones, with roughly 87% found just once. Regarding treatment: over 15 received Ad26.COV2.S at low or high dose, single or two shots; about 5 received placebo; per-sample allocation not given. Collection of samples fell on day 63 after the first vaccine or placebo injection. The sequences come from peripheral blood, collected in a trial of Ad26.COV2.S vaccine versus placebo. These receptors came from a person aged 18-65 years who received the Ad26.COV2.S COVID-19 vaccine or a placebo.

The table lists this clone with a count of one. J is TRBJ2-1 and V is TRBV7-3, with TRBD1 matching 10 bases. This CDR3 spans 14 amino acids. The junction had 5 bases not matched to a gene; V was cut back by 5 bases and J by 7 bases. Germline assignment: CDR1 SGHTA and CDR2 FQGTGA. This chain's CDR3 is CASSQGTGVNEQFF. The CDR3 DNA follows: TGTGCCAGCAGCCAAGGGACAGGGGTAAATGAGCAGTTCTTC.

This sequence joins TRBV28 and TRBJ1-2; D is uncertain. The V gene lost 6 bases and the J gene lost 0 bases, with 8 bases spanning the gap. CDR3 length equals 13 residues. Looked up from germline, CDR1 is MDHEN and CDR2 is SYDVKM. The CDR3 sequence: CASSPGSNYGYTF. The DNA for the CDR3 is TGTGCCAGCAGCCCAGGATCTAACTATGGCTACACCTTC.

This chain connects TRBV18 to TRBJ2-1, with 8 bases matching TRBD2. The CDR3 length is 15 residues. V shed 0 bases and J 5 bases; nucleotides not matched to a gene: 3. The germline CDR1 and CDR2 sequences are KGHSH and LQKENI. The CDR3: CASSPPTGGNNEQFF. The DNA for the CDR3 is TGTGCCAGCTCACCACCGACGGGAGGGAACAATGAGCAGTTCTTC.

The CDR3 region is CASSIVGGGSPLHF. CDR3 in DNA: TGTGCCAGTAGTATTGTCGGGGGTGGTTCACCCCTCCACTTT. The chain joins TRBV19 to TRBJ1-6, with D tentatively TRBD1 (5 bases). Between the trimmed V and J ends, which lost 3 bases and 9 bases, there was a span of 12 bases. The CDR3 is made up of 14 amino acids. Germline V gene lookup returns CDR1 LNHDA and CDR2 SQIVND (reference sequence).

The gene calls are TRBV7-9 and TRBJ1-6, with TRBD1 matching over 9 bases. The ends lost 3 bases at V and 4 bases at J; junction bases unmatched: 10. The CDR3 spans 18 residues. Germline lookup yields CDR1 SEHNR and CDR2 FQNEAQ (reference sequence). The CDR3 protein is CASSLYRPGQGYNSPLHF. As DNA, the CDR3 is TGTGCCAGCAGCTTGTATCGACCGGGACAGGGTTATAATTCACCCCTCCACTTT.

This chain joins TRBV18 and TRBJ1-1, with TRBD1 matching 7 bases. CDR1 KGHSH and CDR2 LQKENI come from the germline V gene. The length of the CDR3 is 15 residues. After removal of 3 bases from V and 3 bases from J, the junction contained 7 bases not matched to a gene. CDR3 loop: CASSPAPGGDTEAFF. DNA for the CDR3: TGTGCCAGCTCACCCGCGCCAGGGGGGGACACTGAAGCTTTCTTT.

V gene TRBV18 combines with J gene TRBJ1-1, with 7 bases fitting TRBD1. This CDR3 spans 15 amino acids. The germline gives CDR1 KGHSH, CDR2 LQKENI. V shed 2 bases and J 7 bases; nucleotides not matched to a gene: 10. The CDR3 spells CASSPLEGAFGEAFF. CDR3 nucleotides: TGTGCCAGCTCACCATTGGAGGGGGCGTTTGGTGAAGCTTTCTTT.

V is TRBV27 and J is TRBJ2-2; 9 bases are shared with TRBD2. CDR1 and CDR2 from the germline V gene are MNHEY and SMNVEV (reference sequence). CDR3 length: 17 residues. V shed 5 bases and J 4 bases; nucleotides not matched to a gene: 11. The CDR3 region is CASSPTAGGPPTGELFF. In DNA, the CDR3 is TGTGCCAGCAGTCCCACCGCGGGAGGGCCCCCCACCGGGGAGCTGTTTTTT.

The chain is built from TRBV9 and TRBJ2-1, with D possibly called TRBD1 or TRBD2 (5 bases each). The V and J ends lost 2 bases and 5 bases respectively, with 5 bases between them. There are 12 residues in the CDR3. Looked up from germline, CDR1 is SGDLS and CDR2 is YYNGEE. This CDR3 reads CASSVGDNEQFF. CDR3 bases: TGTGCCAGCAGCGTGGGGGACAATGAGCAGTTCTTC.

A single count supports this clone. This rearrangement joins TRBV7-6 to TRBJ2-1; D is tentatively TRBD1 or TRBD2 (6 bases each). CDR1 SGHVS and CDR2 FNYEAQ come from the germline V gene. The length of the CDR3 is 15 residues. Trimming stripped 7 bases from V and 2 bases from J, with 15 bases between. CDR3 residues: CASIPLGGAYNEQFF. CDR3 nucleotides: TGTGCCAGCATCCCGCTGGGGGGCGCCTACAATGAGCAGTTCTTC.

The gene calls are TRBV5-8 and TRBJ2-3; 9 bases are a match to TRBD2. Trimming at V came to 4 bases and at J to 2 bases, leaving 14 bases not matched to a gene. Germline V gene sequence: CDR1 SGHTS, CDR2 YDEGEE. This CDR3 has 18 residues. CDR3 loop: CASSRGLASLLLTDTQYF. The CDR3 region has the DNA TGTGCCAGCAGCCGAGGACTAGCGAGCCTCCTCCTCACAGATACGCAGTATTTT.

The chain joins TRBV7-9 to TRBJ2-1; D remains ambiguous. Germline loops: CDR1 SEHNR, CDR2 FQNEAQ (reference sequence). The V and J ends lost 2 bases and 15 bases respectively, with 17 bases between them. CDR3 length: 13 residues. The CDR3, as DNA: TGTGCCAGCAGCTTACGGTTCGACGGGTTTACGTTCTTC. It specifies CASSLRFDGFTFF.

This chain connects TRBV30 to TRBJ1-5, with D perhaps TRBD1 (5 bases). Germline V gene data show CDR1 as GTSNPN and CDR2 as SVGIG (reference sequence). V was shortened by 3 bases and J by 6 bases, with 21 bases between the two germline ends. The CDR3 length is 16 residues. The CDR3 region has the DNA TGTGCCTGGAGCTTCGGGGACCCACCAAACGGTCAGCCCCAGCATTTT. Amino acids: CAWSFGDPPNGQPQHF.

V and J are TRBV28 and TRBJ1-1; D is unclear. Germline V lookup: CDR1 MDHEN, CDR2 SYDVKM. The CDR3 length is 15 residues. Trimming shortened V by 4 bases and J by 5 bases, and 17 bases separated the two germline ends. As DNA, the CDR3 is TGTGCCAGCAGTTCTCGTGGCAGAGGCGGGACTGAAGCTTTCTTT. Amino acids: CASSSRGRGGTEAFF.

This chain uses TRBV5-5 with TRBJ2-5; TRBD2 is a possible D gene (6 bases). The ends were cut back, 4 bases at V and 4 bases at J, with 14 bases in the middle. The germline V gene encodes CDR1 SGHKS and CDR2 YYEKEE (reference sequence). The CDR3 is made up of 14 amino acids. CDR3 residues: CASSGDLGLETQYF. CDR3 nucleotides: TGTGCCAGCAGCGGGGACTTGGGTCTAGAGACCCAGTACTTC.

This CDR3 reads CASSTLRDRGNEKLFF. The CDR3 DNA follows: TGTGCCAGTAGTACTCTCCGGGACAGGGGAAATGAAAAACTGTTTTTT. The V call is TRBV19, the J call TRBJ1-4, with 10 nucleotides matching TRBD1. This CDR3 has 16 amino acids. J lost 5 bases, V lost 4 bases, and 7 bases had no gene match. CDR1 is LNHDA and CDR2 is SQIVND in the germline V gene (reference sequence).

The rearrangement links TRBV9 to TRBJ2-5; 7 bases agree with TRBD2. V lost 3 bases, J lost 5 bases, and 13 bases stayed unmatched. This CDR3 contains 16 residues. The germline V gene encodes CDR1 SGDLS and CDR2 YYNGEE. The CDR3 loop reads CASSARRQGGKETQYF. The CDR3 DNA is TGTGCCAGCAGCGCCCGGAGGCAGGGAGGGAAGGAGACCCAGTACTTC.

The chain recombines TRBV7-8 with TRBJ2-3, with D perhaps matching TRBD1 or TRBD2 (5 bases each). V dropped 5 bases and J dropped 4 bases, with 19 bases sitting between them. Germline loops: CDR1 SGHVS, CDR2 FQNEAQ. The CDR3 is 16 residues long. The CDR3 region is CASSLRRDPLADTQYF. The DNA of the CDR3 is TGTGCCAGCAGCCTACGCCGGGACCCTTTGGCAGATACGCAGTATTTT.

CDR3 protein: CASSVMGEGQETQYF. The CDR3 region has the DNA TGTGCCAGCAGCGTCATGGGAGAGGGGCAAGAGACCCAGTACTTC. J is TRBJ2-5 and V is TRBV9, with D possibly being TRBD1 or TRBD2 (5 bases each). Germline assignment: CDR1 SGDLS and CDR2 YYNGEE. There are 15 residues in the CDR3. The V end was cut by 2 bases, the J end by 2 bases, with 13 bases between.

This clone has a single count. V is TRBV3-1 (or the pseudogene TRBV3-2) and J is TRBJ2-7, with TRBD1 matching 8 bases. Trimming took 0 bases from V and 4 from J; bases not matched to a gene: 11. Germline assignment: CDR1 LGHDT and CDR2 YNNKEL (reference sequence). There are 17 residues in the CDR3. DNA for the CDR3: TGTGCCAGCAGCCAAGAAGGACAGGGATACACCTCATACGAGCAGTACTTC. It translates to CASSQEGQGYTSYEQYF.

This rearrangement joins TRBV9 to TRBJ2-2; unclear D gene. CDR3 length equals 12 residues. Germline CDR1 and CDR2: SGDLS and YYNGEE. The ends were cut back, 3 bases at V and 7 bases at J, with 7 bases in the middle. CDR3 amino acids: CASSEEFGELFF. The CDR3 DNA is TGTGCCAGCAGCGAAGAGTTCGGGGAGCTGTTTTTT.

The rearrangement links TRBV24-1 to TRBJ2-2; 9 nucleotides match TRBD1. The CDR3 is 15 amino acids. Looked up from germline, CDR1 is KGHDR and CDR2 is SFDVKD. Unmatched junction bases numbered 6, after V lost 4 bases and J lost 7 bases. The CDR3 protein is CATSDPRQGVGELFF. The CDR3 nucleotides read TGTGCCACCAGTGACCCTAGACAGGGGGTCGGGGAGCTGTTTTTT.

The chain has TRBV5-4 and TRBJ2-5; TRBD2 agrees at 13 bases. V lost 4 bases and J lost 0; bases outside the gene matches: 3. Germline V gene data show CDR1 as SGHNT and CDR2 as YYREEE (reference sequence). The CDR3 loop spans 16 amino acids. In DNA form, the CDR3 reads TGTGCCAGCAGCCAGGGACTAGCGGGAAACCAAGAGACCCAGTACTTC. It codes for CASSQGLAGNQETQYF.

This chain links TRBV9 with TRBJ2-2; TRBD1 aligns across 10 bases. Germline trimming cut 8 bases from V and 5 bases from J; bases unmatched to any gene: 9. The germline V gene has CDR1 SGDLS and CDR2 YYNGEE. This CDR3 is 15 amino acids long. Here the CDR3 reads CARHSDRGLTGELFF. The CDR3, as DNA: TGTGCCAGACATTCAGACAGGGGGCTAACCGGGGAGCTGTTTTTT.

V gene TRBV28 combines with J gene TRBJ1-5; D might be TRBD1 (5 bases). Germline lookup yields CDR1 MDHEN and CDR2 SYDVKM. Between the trimmed V and J ends, which lost 2 bases and 3 bases, there was a span of 14 bases. The CDR3 consists of 16 residues. The CDR3 sequence: CASSLIWEGNNQPQHF. The CDR3 DNA is TGTGCCAGCAGTTTAATTTGGGAGGGGAACAATCAGCCCCAGCATTTT.

This chain joins TRBV3-1 (or the pseudogene TRBV3-2) and TRBJ1-4; tentatively, D is TRBD1 (6 bases). In germline, CDR1 is LGHDT, CDR2 YNNKEL (reference sequence). This CDR3 spans 15 amino acids. The V gene lost 0 bases and the J gene lost 8 bases, with 13 bases spanning the gap. CDR3: CASSQDGGLQEKLFF. As DNA, the CDR3 is TGTGCCAGCAGCCAAGATGGGGGGCTTCAGGAAAAACTGTTTTTT.

The CDR3 nucleotides read TGTGCCACCAGCAGAGACAGCGGGAGGGTGGAGACCCAGTACTTC. Protein: CATSRDSGRVETQYF. This chain links TRBV15 with TRBJ2-5; TRBD2 matches at 10 bases. The trim removed 0 bases at V and 5 bases at J, leaving 3 bases unmatched. The CDR3 is made up of 15 amino acids. Germline values: CDR1 LNHNV, CDR2 YYDKDF (reference sequence).

V usage is TRBV6-5 and J usage is TRBJ2-7; 14 bases are shared with TRBD2. Germline V CDR1 and CDR2: MNHEY, SVGAGI. The CDR3 totals 14 residues. V lost 6 bases and J lost 6; bases outside the gene matches: 4. The CDR3 DNA reads TGTGCCAGCAGAGGACTAGCGGGAGGCGGCGAGCAGTACTTC. It encodes CASRGLAGGGEQYF.

V gene TRBV28 combines with J gene TRBJ2-2; tentatively, D is TRBD1 or TRBD2 (5 bases each). Germline loops: CDR1 MDHEN, CDR2 SYDVKM. V gave up 7 bases and J gave up 5 bases, with 14 bases separating them. The length of the CDR3 is 14 residues. CDR3 nucleotide sequence: TGTGCCAGCATCTCGGGACGGACTACCGGGGAGCTGTTTTTT. It encodes CASISGRTTGELFF.